These 14 T cell receptor beta chains were all obtained from the same sample, sequenced in a study of cytomegalovirus exposure and HLA in healthy donors. The study ran its PCR with 60 Vbeta and 13 Jbeta primers. Assay: immunoSEQ multiplex PCR; the TCRdb copy retains only in-frame clones and omits some. This table holds approximately 150,000 clones, 60% to 80% found once. Sequenced: PBMCs. The receptors were sampled from a woman aged 30 to 39 in good health and CMV-seronegative.

The rearrangement links TRBV30 to TRBJ1-5; D gene ambiguous. The CDR3 covers 14 residues. In germline, CDR1 is GTSNPN, CDR2 SVGIG (reference sequence). V gave up 0 bases and J gave up 4 bases, with 10 bases separating them. CDR3 coding DNA: TGTGCCTGGAGTGTACAGACCCTGAATCAGCCCCAGCATTTT. Protein sequence: CAWSVQTLNQPQHF.

The rearrangement uses TRBV18 and TRBJ2-6; D unclear. This CDR3 has 18 amino acids. Germline V gene lookup returns CDR1 KGHSH and CDR2 LQKENI. V lost 0 bases to trimming and J lost 1 base, with 13 bases between them. The CDR3 DNA follows: TGTGCCAGCTCACCACCAGTTAGGCAGGTTTCTGGGGCCAACGTCCTGACTTTC. As protein: CASSPPVRQVSGANVLTF.

The rearrangement uses TRBV19 and TRBJ2-5, with D tentatively TRBD2 (6 bases). The germline gives CDR1 LNHDA, CDR2 SQIVND (reference sequence). The CDR3 spans 13 residues. V lost 3 bases to trimming and J lost 9 bases, with 14 bases between them. Written as DNA, the CDR3 is TGTGCCAGTAGTATCGGGGGTCACAGCGCCCAGTACTTC. Its translation: CASSIGGHSAQYF.

V gene TRBV18 combines with J gene TRBJ1-2, with D uncertain. The CDR3 totals 15 residues. Trimming took off 1 base at V and 3 bases at J, with 12 bases between the two ends. Germline CDR1 KGHSH, CDR2 LQKENI. In DNA, the CDR3 is TGTGCCAGCTCACCACAGGAGGGTTCGGACTATGGCTACACCTTC. It specifies CASSPQEGSDYGYTF.

The V call is TRBV5-4, the J call TRBJ2-7; maybe TRBD2 (6 bases). Germline assignment: CDR1 SGHNT and CDR2 YYREEE (reference sequence). The CDR3 runs to 13 residues. Trimming left V 4 bases short and J 4 bases short, with 12 bases between. The CDR3: CASSPGTEYEQYF. The CDR3 bases are TGTGCCAGCAGCCCCGGGACTGAATACGAGCAGTACTTC.

In its sample, this clone was seen a few times. The genes are TRBV9 and TRBJ1-1; 9 nucleotides line up with TRBD1. This CDR3 is 15 amino acids long. The junction had 5 bases not matched to a gene; V was cut back by 0 bases and J by 5 bases. CDR1 and CDR2 from the germline V gene are SGDLS and YYNGEE. This CDR3 reads CASSVAPGTGTEAFF. The DNA of the CDR3 is TGTGCCAGCAGCGTAGCTCCCGGGACAGGGACTGAAGCTTTCTTT.

This chain links TRBV19 with TRBJ1-5; 12 bases are shared with TRBD1. V lost 9 bases, J lost 9 bases, and 9 bases stayed unmatched. The germline gives CDR1 LNHDA, CDR2 SQIVND (reference sequence). The CDR3 covers 14 residues. CDR3 amino acids: CASSGTGGAGPQHF. CDR3 in DNA: TGTGCCAGCTCCGGGACAGGGGGCGCGGGGCCCCAGCATTTT.

The CDR3 DNA is TGTGCCAGCTCACCGGGACAGGGGAAGGATTCTGGGGCCAACGTCCTGACTTTC. Amino acid sequence: CASSPGQGKDSGANVLTF. The rearrangement links TRBV18 to TRBJ2-6; 10 bases are a match to TRBD1. The germline V gene has CDR1 KGHSH and CDR2 LQKENI. With 3 bases clipped from V and 1 base from J, the junction kept 6 bases outside the gene matches. The CDR3 is 18 amino acids.

The sample holds one count of this clone. CDR3 residues: CASSLSRDYSNQPQHF. The CDR3 DNA reads TGTGCCAGCAGCTTAAGCAGGGACTATAGCAATCAGCCCCAGCATTTT. The chain joins TRBV5-6 to TRBJ1-5, with D possibly TRBD1 on 5 matching bases. V shed 2 bases and J shed 0 bases, with 12 bases lying between them. CDR3 length equals 16 residues. Germline CDR1 and CDR2: SGHDT and YYEEEE.

V and J are TRBV5-1 and TRBJ2-1; 7 bases are shared with TRBD1. V lost 3 bases to trimming and J lost 3 bases; unmatched junction nucleotides: 3. This CDR3 spans 14 amino acids. The germline CDR1 and CDR2 sequences are SGHRS and YFSETQ. The chain's CDR3 is CASSWGQLYNEQFF. The DNA of the CDR3 is TGCGCCAGCAGCTGGGGACAGCTCTACAATGAGCAGTTCTTC.

The count of this clone is one. CDR3 in amino acids: CASSDSYYGYTF. CDR3 in DNA: TGTGCCAGCAGTGACAGCTACTATGGCTACACCTTC. This chain joins TRBV28 and TRBJ1-2; D might be TRBD1 (5 bases). V was shortened by 5 bases and J by 3 bases, with 7 bases between the two germline ends. Germline V lookup: CDR1 MDHEN, CDR2 SYDVKM. The CDR3 is 12 residues long.

The J gene is TRBJ2-7, the V gene TRBV30, with a weak D call TRBD2 (6 bases). The CDR3 contains 14 residues. The V end was cut by 5 bases, the J end by 7 bases, with 21 bases between. Germline V gene lookup returns CDR1 GTSNPN and CDR2 SVGIG (reference sequence). CDR3: CAWGGAAKEREQYF. CDR3 DNA sequence: TGTGCCTGGGGCGGGGCGGCGAAAGAAAGAGAGCAGTACTTC.

CDR3 nucleotide sequence: TGTGCCGGACAGGGGGACTCCTACGAGCAGTACTTC. Translation: CAGQGDSYEQYF. The V call is TRBV6-1, the J call TRBJ2-7, with 10 bases aligning to TRBD1. V dropped 11 bases and J dropped 0; count of bases not matched to a gene: 1. The V gene's germline CDR1 is MNHNS and CDR2 SASEGT. The CDR3 extends over 12 amino acids.

The chain carries TRBV5-1 and TRBJ2-3, with a possible D match to TRBD2 (6 bases). Trimming removed 0 bases at V and 6 bases at J, with 11 bases between. This CDR3 is built from 14 residues. The germline CDR1 and CDR2 sequences are SGHRS and YFSETQ. CDR3 in DNA: TGCGCCAGCAGCTTGGGGGACTCGACGGATACGCAGTATTTT. It is translated as CASSLGDSTDTQYF.